Presented here are 11 T cell receptor beta chains from one specimen sequenced in a study of T cell responses to AZD1222 COVID-19 vaccine. Libraries were prepared by immunoSEQ multiplex PCR; TCRdb keeps only in-frame clonotypes and omits some of them. This sample carries 85,000 to 130,000 clones, approximately 87% of them seen once, and the ten largest clones take approximately 5%. This material consisted of peripheral blood, taken on day 0 of AZD1222 vaccination. These receptors came from an adult in good health.

The chain couples TRBV12-3 or TRBV12-4 to TRBJ2-7; a possible D gene is TRBD2 (5 bases). The CDR3 is made up of 12 amino acids. Trimming cost V 6 bases and J 5 bases, with 11 bases left between them. The CDR3 reads CASSQRTNEQYF. CDR3 coding DNA: TGTGCCAGCAGCCAGCGGACCAACGAGCAGTACTTC.

The rearrangement joins TRBV20-1 to TRBJ2-1; D gene ambiguous. V was trimmed by 6 bases and J by 0 bases, leaving 3 bases between them. This CDR3 region has 11 residues. Germline CDR1 DFQATT, CDR2 SNEGSKA (reference sequence). The CDR3 sequence is CSASSYNEQFF. The CDR3 DNA sequence: TGCAGTGCGAGCTCCTACAATGAGCAGTTCTTC.

CDR3 in amino acids: CASSPSAGDTGELFF. The CDR3 DNA reads as TGTGCCAGCAGCCCCAGCGCGGGAGATACCGGGGAGCTGTTTTTT. This rearrangement joins TRBV3-1 (or the pseudogene TRBV3-2) to TRBJ2-2, with 7 nucleotides matching TRBD2. This CDR3 contains 15 residues. After removal of 4 bases from V and 5 bases from J, the junction contained 7 bases not matched to a gene. Germline CDR1 reads LGHDT; CDR2 reads YNNKEL (reference sequence).

DNA for the CDR3: TGTGCCAGCAGCTCCGGACTAGCTTTCCCCTACGAGCAGTACTTC. It codes for CASSSGLAFPYEQYF. The rearrangement uses TRBV11-2 and TRBJ2-7; 8 bases align to TRBD2. With V trimmed by 4 bases and J by 2 bases, 7 bases remained unmatched. Germline assignment: CDR1 SGHAT and CDR2 FQNNGV. The CDR3 length is 15 residues.

The CDR3 sequence is CASSYSGFLGDEQFF. CDR3 DNA sequence: TGTGCCAGCAGTTACTCGGGGTTTTTAGGTGATGAGCAGTTCTTC. The rearrangement uses TRBV6-5 and TRBJ2-1; D ambiguous. Trimming removed 0 bases at V and 8 bases at J, with 14 bases between. Germline V gene sequence: CDR1 MNHEY, CDR2 SVGAGI. The CDR3 consists of 15 residues.

The V gene is TRBV28, the J gene TRBJ2-3, with TRBD2 matching 7 bases. The V gene end was trimmed by 7 bases and the J gene end by 6 bases; junction bases not matched to a gene: 16. This CDR3 is built from 16 residues. Germline V gene lookup returns CDR1 MDHEN and CDR2 SYDVKM. CDR3 in DNA: TGTGCCAGCACCCCTGCGGCGGGACTACTTGCTGATACGCAGTATTTT. This codes for CASTPAAGLLADTQYF.

The V and J genes are TRBV19 and TRBJ1-1, with 12 bases fitting TRBD1. Trimming at V came to 4 bases and at J to 5 bases, leaving 2 bases not matched to a gene. The CDR3 is 14 amino acids. From germline, CDR1 is LNHDA and CDR2 SQIVND (reference sequence). This CDR3 reads CASSTGQGATEAFF. CDR3 in DNA: TGTGCCAGTAGTACGGGACAGGGGGCGACTGAAGCTTTCTTT.

This clone appeared once. The chain has TRBV18 and TRBJ2-1; D is ambiguous. Trimming pared 2 bases from V and 5 bases from J, leaving 13 bases between. The CDR3 totals 15 residues. CDR1 is KGHSH and CDR2 is LQKENI in the germline V gene. The CDR3 protein is CASSPNRHGDNEQFF. CDR3 sequence (DNA): TGTGCCAGCTCACCAAATCGACACGGAGACAATGAGCAGTTCTTC.

The J gene is TRBJ2-3, the V gene TRBV10-1, with 8 bases fitting TRBD1. Germline V gives CDR1 WNHNN, CDR2 SYGVQD (reference sequence). The CDR3 consists of 15 residues. The J segment lost 3 bases and the V segment lost 7 bases, leaving 9 bases of the junction unmatched. The CDR3 nucleotides read TGCGCCAGCATGGAAGGAACAGGGGGGACAGATACGCAGTATTTT. This gives the protein CASMEGTGGTDTQYF.

The V and J genes are TRBV24-1 and TRBJ1-4; unclear D gene. The CDR3 totals 16 residues. Between the trimmed V and J ends, which lost 4 bases and 4 bases, there was a span of 15 bases. CDR1 and CDR2 from the germline V gene are KGHDR and SFDVKD. CDR3 bases: TGTGCCACCAGTGACTTCATGGTCCAGAATAATGAAAAACTGTTTTTT. Encoded protein: CATSDFMVQNNEKLFF.

CDR3: CASSVNENTEAFF. In nucleotides, the CDR3 is TGTGCCAGCAGTGTTAATGAGAACACTGAAGCTTTCTTT. The chain joins TRBV6-4 to TRBJ1-1; D ambiguous. With 4 bases removed from V and 1 base from J, the gap between germline ends came to 7 bases. Germline assignment: CDR1 MRHNA and CDR2 SNTAGT. The CDR3 extends over 13 amino acids.